This TCR beta chain was captured by sequencing in a study of cytomegalovirus exposure and HLA in healthy donors. Study-wide points: A few V segments could not be told apart, such as TRBV6-2 and TRBV6-3, and were left out. Donors belonging to an Asian-associated ancestry cluster reportedly showed fewer N-insertions in productive TCRs than the approximately 640-donor mean, according to what a later analysis found. For most TCR sequences rarity was the rule, although some public TCRs occurred in many donors. Accurate prediction of most subjects' HLA-A and HLA-B alleles from TCR beta sequences was reported.

PCR primers comprised 60 Vbeta and 13 Jbeta primers. The assay was immunoSEQ multiplex PCR, and TCRdb's table has in-frame clones only and misses some. The data contain 85,000 to 130,000 clones, roughly 74% of them singletons. As regards this clone: What it binds is not known.

Trimming removed 4 bases from V and 4 bases from J; junction bases left unmatched: 9. Germline CDR1 and CDR2: SGDLS and YYNGEE. This CDR3 has 16 residues. The sample was PBMCs. The genes are TRBV9 and TRBJ2-5, with TRBD2 matching 11 bases. The receptor was isolated from a man in his forties or fifties in good health and CMV-seronegative. The CDR3 sequence: CASSPNPGTSGETQYF. The DNA for the CDR3 is TGTGCCAGCAGCCCGAACCCCGGGACTAGCGGAGAGACCCAGTACTTC.